This paragraph reports one TCR beta chain. What it binds is unknown. CDR3 length: 17 amino acids. Germline CDR1 is KGHSH and CDR2 is LQKENI. Trimming pared 3 bases from V and 0 bases from J, leaving 12 bases between. This entry is derived from a study of T cells in tuberculosis. General study findings and limits: Active tuberculosis patients had shorter CDR3-alpha; the beta difference was nonsignificant.

Assay used: immunoSEQ multiplex PCR; TCRdb lists only in-frame clones, some missing. Here the sample spans over 35,000 clones, 95% being singletons. The TCR sequence derives from a donor aged 10 to 29 with latent tuberculosis or without tuberculosis infection. The rearrangement joins TRBV18 to TRBJ1-6, with D perhaps matching TRBD1 (6 bases). Sequences were obtained from PBMCs. The CDR3 DNA sequence: TGTGCCAGCTCACCGAGACAGGAGAGCTCCTATAATTCACCCCTCCACTTT. It codes for CASSPRQESSYNSPLHF.